The 29 T cell receptor beta chains below all came from one sample that was sequenced in a study of shared clonotypes between healthy human individuals. CD8 cells classed as naive were CD45RO-negative and positively selected for CCR7, excluding terminally differentiated effector memory CD45RA+ cells. Only in-frame clones appear in the TCRdb table, and some are missing; sequencing was by immunoSEQ multiplex PCR. The data contain about 680,000 clones, just over 90% of them singletons. The sequenced sample was naive CD8+ T cells sorted from blood. These receptors originate from a man aged 25-45 years in good health.

The chain joins TRBV15 to TRBJ2-7; 9 nucleotides align to TRBD2. The CDR3 length is 16 residues. The junction had 5 bases not matched to a gene; V was cut back by 0 bases and J by 2 bases. Looked up from germline, CDR1 is LNHNV and CDR2 is YYDKDF (reference sequence). CDR3 nucleotide sequence: TGTGCCACCAGCAGAGATTTCGGCGGGAGGGCCTACGAGCAGTACTTC. Encoded protein: CATSRDFGGRAYEQYF.

The chain carries TRBV13 and TRBJ2-7; 7 bases agree with TRBD1. The CDR3 has 13 residues. Trimming cost V 7 bases and J 6 bases; bases outside gene matches: 9. In germline, CDR1 is PRHDT, CDR2 FYEKMQ (reference sequence). CDR3 sequence: CASKTTGVGEQYF. The CDR3 DNA sequence: TGTGCCAGCAAGACAACAGGGGTGGGCGAGCAGTACTTC.

This clone appeared a single time. The chain uses TRBV9 and TRBJ1-1, with D unclear. The germline CDR1 and CDR2 sequences are SGDLS and YYNGEE. Trimming cost V 4 bases and J 4 bases, with 14 bases left between them. CDR3 length equals 14 residues. The DNA for the CDR3 is TGTGCCAGCAGCCCCCGAGGTATCGGCACTGAAGCTTTCTTT. Its protein product is CASSPRGIGTEAFF.

This rearrangement joins TRBV4-1 to TRBJ2-1; 8 bases are shared with TRBD2. Germline CDR1 is MGHRA and CDR2 is YSYEKL. This CDR3 contains 16 residues. Losses at the gene ends were 4 bases for V and 8 bases for J; bases not matched to a gene: 13. The CDR3 reads CASSPAPRGGQDEQFF. CDR3 nucleotide sequence: TGCGCCAGCAGCCCAGCCCCCCGGGGGGGGCAGGATGAGCAGTTCTTC.

The chain carries TRBV10-2 and TRBJ2-1; D remains ambiguous. The germline V gene has CDR1 WSHSY and CDR2 SAAADI. The CDR3 is 12 residues long. Trimming stripped 8 bases from V and 5 bases from J, with 10 bases between. CDR3 in amino acids: CASLATHNEQFF. The DNA of the CDR3 is TGCGCCAGCCTTGCGACCCACAATGAGCAGTTCTTC.

The chain recombines TRBV2 with TRBJ2-1; D is unresolved. V lost 8 bases to trimming and J lost 3 bases, with 11 bases between them. The germline CDR1 and CDR2 sequences are SNHLY and FYNNEI. CDR3 size: 13 residues. The CDR3 coding sequence is TGTGCCAGCGGGTGGTCCCTCTACAATGAGCAGTTCTTC. It specifies CASGWSLYNEQFF. Based on the CDR3 plus reference TRBV2 and TRBJ2-1, the full variable domain is EPEVTQTPSHQVTQMGQEVILRCVPISNHLYFYWYRQILGQKVEFLVSFYNNEISEKSEIFDDQFSVERPDGSNFTLKIRSTKLEDSAMYFCASGWSLYNEQFFGPGTRLTVL.

In this sample, this clone turned up once. V and J are TRBV5-1 and TRBJ2-7; 10 positions match TRBD1. This CDR3 spans 15 amino acids. V shed 2 bases, J shed 4 bases, and the junction held 6 bases outside the gene matches. Germline V CDR1 and CDR2: SGHRS, YFSETQ. The CDR3 DNA is TGCGCCAGCAGCTTAGCCGGGACAGGGGAATACGAGCAGTACTTC. It yields the protein CASSLAGTGEYEQYF.

The rearrangement joins TRBV28 to TRBJ1-1, with TRBD1 matching 8 bases. CDR3 length: 15 residues. Germline CDR1 reads MDHEN; CDR2 reads SYDVKM. J lost 0 bases, V lost 4 bases, and 4 bases had no gene match. The CDR3 loop reads CASSSQQGVNTEAFF. The CDR3 nucleotides are TGTGCCAGCAGTTCCCAACAGGGGGTGAACACTGAAGCTTTCTTT.

The V gene is TRBV29-1, the J gene TRBJ1-2, with D maybe TRBD1 (6 bases). Trimming shortened V by 4 bases and J by 5 bases, and 14 bases separated the two germline ends. The CDR3 is made up of 13 amino acids. Per the germline V gene, CDR1 is SQVTM and CDR2 is ANQGSEA. The CDR3 nucleotides are TGCAGCGTTGTAAGGGACAACCTGTATGGCTACACCTTC. Encoded protein: CSVVRDNLYGYTF.

The CDR3 coding sequence is TGTGCCAGCAGGGACGACAGAGTAGATGAGCAGTTCTTC. Protein: CASRDDRVDEQFF. The rearrangement uses TRBV5-5 and TRBJ2-1, with D maybe TRBD1 (5 bases). The germline V and J ends were trimmed by 5 bases and 8 bases, with 14 bases remaining between them. The CDR3 extends over 13 amino acids. Germline V gives CDR1 SGHKS, CDR2 YYEKEE (reference sequence).

In this sample, this clone turned up a few times. The V and J genes are TRBV6-6 and TRBJ1-2; D gene unclear. This CDR3 spans 10 amino acids. CDR1 and CDR2 (germline): MNHNY, SVGAGI (reference sequence). V was clipped by 5 bases and J by 6 bases, with 4 bases between them. This chain's CDR3 is CASSRDGYTF. DNA for the CDR3: TGTGCCAGCAGTCGCGATGGCTACACCTTC.

J is TRBJ2-1 and V is TRBV15; 8 bases map to TRBD2. V was pared by 7 bases and J by 3 bases, with 5 bases of the junction left unmatched. Germline assignment: CDR1 LNHNV and CDR2 YYDKDF (reference sequence). CDR3 length equals 14 residues. The CDR3 region has the DNA TGTGCCACCACCCTTAGCGGGAACTACAATGAGCAGTTCTTC. This gives the protein CATTLSGNYNEQFF.

CDR3 DNA: TGTGCCAGCAGTTTGGGACATAAGATGAACACTGAAGCTTTCTTT. Amino acid sequence: CASSLGHKMNTEAFF. The V call is TRBV28, the J call TRBJ1-1; tentatively, D is TRBD1 (6 bases). Germline CDR1 reads MDHEN; CDR2 reads SYDVKM. The CDR3 length is 15 residues. V lost 3 bases and J 0 bases, leaving 11 bases between the germline ends.

Regarding this clone: Other DNA sequences in the sample encode the same CDR3. The CDR3 nucleotides read TGTGCCAGCAGTCGGACAGGCCAAGAGACCCAGTACTTC. Its protein is CASSRTGQETQYF. V usage is TRBV28 and J usage is TRBJ2-5, with 7 bases lining up with TRBD1. The germline gives CDR1 MDHEN, CDR2 SYDVKM. The CDR3 totals 13 residues. J lost 1 base, V lost 5 bases, and 1 base had no gene match.

This chain links TRBV5-1 with TRBJ2-1; perhaps TRBD2 as D (6 bases). The CDR3 totals 16 residues. V was cut by 1 base and J by 7 bases, with 18 bases left in between. Germline-derived CDR1 and CDR2 are SGHRS and YFSETQ. CDR3 loop: CASSLTSPPPSNEQFF. The CDR3, as DNA: TGCGCCAGCAGCTTGACTAGCCCTCCCCCCTCAAATGAGCAGTTCTTC.

V gene TRBV4-3 combines with J gene TRBJ2-7; 8 positions agree with TRBD2. The germline gives CDR1 LGHNA, CDR2 YSLEER. This CDR3 spans 14 amino acids. The trim removed 0 bases at V and 7 bases at J, leaving 5 bases unmatched. DNA of the CDR3: TGCGCCAGCAGCCAAGACCGGAGACTAGCGGAGCAGTACTTC. Residues: CASSQDRRLAEQYF.

In this sample, this clone turned up once. V is TRBV29-1 and J is TRBJ2-1; D is perhaps TRBD2 (6 bases). The germline V and J ends were trimmed by 5 bases and 4 bases, with 12 bases remaining between them. The CDR3 runs 13 residues. The germline CDR1 and CDR2 sequences are SQVTM and ANQGSEA. The CDR3 nucleotides are TGCAGCGTTCGGGAGACAGAGTACAATGAGCAGTTCTTC. This encodes CSVRETEYNEQFF.

J is TRBJ1-4 and V is TRBV7-9; D not resolved. Germline CDR1 SEHNR, CDR2 FQNEAQ (reference sequence). V was shortened by 3 bases and J by 0 bases, with 14 bases between the two germline ends. CDR3 length: 17 residues. CDR3 in DNA: TGTGCCAGCAGCTTCGGCCCCACAAAATCAACTAATGAAAAACTGTTTTTT. The encoded protein is CASSFGPTKSTNEKLFF.

The chain has TRBV5-5 and TRBJ2-7; tentatively, D is TRBD2 (6 bases). Germline lookup yields CDR1 SGHKS and CDR2 YYEKEE (reference sequence). Trimming removed 0 bases from V and 3 bases from J, with 13 bases in between. This CDR3 region has 15 residues. The CDR3 is CASSLVPQGGYEQYF. CDR3 bases: TGTGCCAGCAGCTTGGTACCCCAGGGAGGCTACGAGCAGTACTTC.

The rearrangement joins TRBV9 to TRBJ2-1; TRBD1 matches 8 bases. Germline V gives CDR1 SGDLS, CDR2 YYNGEE. Trimming took 0 bases from V and 8 from J; bases not matched to a gene: 7. This CDR3 region has 15 residues. The chain's CDR3 is CASSVGTGGADEQFF. The CDR3 bases are TGTGCCAGCAGCGTAGGTACAGGGGGAGCGGATGAGCAGTTCTTC.

The chain is built from TRBV13 and TRBJ2-3; TRBD2 agrees at 10 bases. The germline gives CDR1 PRHDT, CDR2 FYEKMQ (reference sequence). The ends lost 5 bases at V and 4 bases at J; junction bases unmatched: 6. CDR3 length: 15 amino acids. For the CDR3, the DNA is TGTGCCAGCAGCCAGCGGGAGGGCCCCCCAGATACGCAGTATTTT. Protein product: CASSQREGPPDTQYF.

This chain connects TRBV6-5 to TRBJ2-1; the D gene could be TRBD1 or TRBD2 (5 bases each). Trimming took off 4 bases at V and 8 bases at J, with 21 bases between the two ends. Germline V gene data show CDR1 as MNHEY and CDR2 as SVGAGI. The CDR3 covers 16 residues. CDR3 coding DNA: TGTGCCAGCAGTTCCCCCATGGGGGAGTCGTTCGATGAGCAGTTCTTC. Its protein product is CASSSPMGESFDEQFF.

The chain has TRBV7-9 and TRBJ2-1; TRBD2 matches at 13 bases. With 5 bases clipped from V and 1 base from J, the junction kept 5 bases outside the gene matches. Looked up from germline, CDR1 is SEHNR and CDR2 is FQNEAQ (reference sequence). The CDR3 contains 17 residues. The CDR3 protein is CASSQGLAGASYNEQFF. The CDR3 region has the DNA TGTGCCAGCAGCCAAGGACTAGCGGGAGCGTCCTACAATGAGCAGTTCTTC.

This rearrangement joins TRBV18 to TRBJ2-7, with 8 bases lining up with TRBD1. The CDR3 is 16 residues long. Germline loops: CDR1 KGHSH, CDR2 LQKENI. V lost 5 bases to trimming and J lost 1 base; unmatched junction nucleotides: 10. As DNA, the CDR3 is TGTGCCAGCTCAGCTACACCGGGACAGGAGTCCTACGAGCAGTACTTC. Translating gives CASSATPGQESYEQYF. The variable domain in full, completed from reference TRBV18 and TRBJ2-7, reads NAGVMQNPRHLVRRRGQEARLRCSPMKGHSHVYWYRQLPEEGLKFMVYLQKENIIDESGMPKERFSAEFPKEGPSILRIQQVVRGDSAAYFCASSATPGQESYEQYFGPGTRLTVT.

The chain couples TRBV6-5 to TRBJ1-1; D gene unclear. The germline gives CDR1 MNHEY, CDR2 SVGAGI. The CDR3 sequence is 15 residues long. The V gene lost 0 bases and the J gene lost 4 bases, with 12 bases spanning the gap. CDR3 protein: CASSYSGTGLTEAFF. The CDR3 nucleotides are TGTGCCAGCAGTTACTCAGGAACTGGGCTCACTGAAGCTTTCTTT.

This clone has a single count. The J gene is TRBJ1-5, the V gene TRBV19; D might be TRBD1 (5 bases). CDR3 length equals 13 residues. Trimming left V 3 bases short and J 3 bases short, with 6 bases between. The germline V gene has CDR1 LNHDA and CDR2 SQIVND (reference sequence). CDR3 nucleotides: TGTGCCAGTAGTATGGGGACCAATCAGCCCCAGCATTTT. Translated: CASSMGTNQPQHF. The full variable domain, in which reference TRBV19 and TRBJ1-5 provide the parts outside the CDR3, is DGGITQSPKYLFRKEGQNVTLSCEQNLNHDAMYWYRQDPGQGLRLIYYSQIVNDFQKGDIAEGYSVSREKKESFPLTVTSAQKNPTAFYLCASSMGTNQPQHFGDGTRLSIL.

This clone was seen just once. The genes are TRBV28 and TRBJ2-5; 7 bases line up with TRBD1. The germline CDR1 and CDR2 sequences are MDHEN and SYDVKM. V shed 5 bases and J 1 base; nucleotides not matched to a gene: 22. The CDR3 is 20 amino acids. The CDR3 is CASSPYPYTGTTGIQETQYF. The CDR3 DNA follows: TGTGCCAGCAGTCCCTATCCTTACACCGGGACGACAGGGATCCAAGAGACCCAGTACTTC.

The gene calls are TRBV27 and TRBJ1-5; 7 bases fit TRBD1. Germline CDR1 MNHEY, CDR2 SMNVEV (reference sequence). The V gene end was trimmed by 11 bases and the J gene end by 0 bases; junction bases not matched to a gene: 4. This CDR3 spans 13 amino acids. CDR3 bases: TGTGCCTCAGGGGGTTATAGCAATCAGCCCCAGCATTTT. This codes for CASGGYSNQPQHF.

The CDR3 spells CASSLAGDYNEQFF. For the CDR3, the DNA is TGTGCCAGCAGCTTGGCTGGAGATTACAATGAGCAGTTCTTC. V usage is TRBV5-4 and J usage is TRBJ2-1; D gene uncertain. Trimming stripped 0 bases from V and 4 bases from J, with 8 bases between. The V gene's germline CDR1 is SGHNT and CDR2 YYREEE (reference sequence). The CDR3 covers 14 residues.